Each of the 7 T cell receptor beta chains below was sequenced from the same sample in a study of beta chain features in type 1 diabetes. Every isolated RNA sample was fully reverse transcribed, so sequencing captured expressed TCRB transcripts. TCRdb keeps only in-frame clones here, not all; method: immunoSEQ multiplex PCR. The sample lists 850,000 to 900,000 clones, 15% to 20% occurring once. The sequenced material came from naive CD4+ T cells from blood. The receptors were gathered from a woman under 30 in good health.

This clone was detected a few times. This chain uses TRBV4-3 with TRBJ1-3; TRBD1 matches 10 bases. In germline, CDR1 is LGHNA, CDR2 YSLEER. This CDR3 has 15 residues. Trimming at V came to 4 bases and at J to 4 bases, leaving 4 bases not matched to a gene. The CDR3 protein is CASSLGQGLGNTIYF. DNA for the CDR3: TGCGCCAGCAGCCTGGGACAGGGGTTGGGAAACACCATATATTTT.

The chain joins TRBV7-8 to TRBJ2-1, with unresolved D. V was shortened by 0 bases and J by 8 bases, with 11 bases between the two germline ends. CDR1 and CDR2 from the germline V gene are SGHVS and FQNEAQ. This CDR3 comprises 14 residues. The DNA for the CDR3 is TGTGCCAGCAGCTTAGCGGCGGTAGGGCATGAGCAGTTCTTC. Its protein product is CASSLAAVGHEQFF.

CDR3 region: CASSSYMGTGELFF. The CDR3 DNA sequence: TGTGCCAGCAGTTCCTATATGGGCACCGGGGAGCTGTTTTTT. This chain uses TRBV28 with TRBJ2-2; no firm D call. Trimming shortened V by 4 bases and J by 4 bases, and 10 bases separated the two germline ends. CDR1 and CDR2 from the germline V gene are MDHEN and SYDVKM. There are 14 residues in the CDR3.

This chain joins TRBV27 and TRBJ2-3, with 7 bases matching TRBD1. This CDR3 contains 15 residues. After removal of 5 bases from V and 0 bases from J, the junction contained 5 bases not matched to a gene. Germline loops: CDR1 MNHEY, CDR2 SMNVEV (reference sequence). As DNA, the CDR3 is TGTGCCAGCAGTCGCTCCAGGGGGAGCACAGATACGCAGTATTTT. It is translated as CASSRSRGSTDTQYF.

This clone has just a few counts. CDR3 nucleotides: TGTGCCAGCAGCCAAGATTACACTGAAGCTTTCTTT. This encodes CASSQDYTEAFF. The J gene is TRBJ1-1, the V gene TRBV4-2; D call uncertain. The germline gives CDR1 LGHNA, CDR2 YNFKEQ. The CDR3 loop spans 12 amino acids. The germline V and J ends were trimmed by 0 bases and 3 bases, with 2 bases remaining between them.

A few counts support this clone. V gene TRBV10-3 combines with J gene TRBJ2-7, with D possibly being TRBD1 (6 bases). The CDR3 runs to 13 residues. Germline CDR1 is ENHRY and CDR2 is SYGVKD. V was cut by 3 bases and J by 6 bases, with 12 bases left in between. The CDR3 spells CAISEHRQVEQYF. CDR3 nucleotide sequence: TGTGCCATCAGTGAACATCGACAGGTCGAGCAGTACTTC.

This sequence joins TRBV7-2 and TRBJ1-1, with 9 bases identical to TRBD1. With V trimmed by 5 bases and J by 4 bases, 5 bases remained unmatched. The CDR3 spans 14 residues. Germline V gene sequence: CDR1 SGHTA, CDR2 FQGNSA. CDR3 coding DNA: TGTGCCAGCAGCCCCCGGGACAGGGCCACTGAAGCTTTCTTT. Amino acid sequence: CASSPRDRATEAFF.